The rows below give T cell receptor beta chains drawn from one sample of a study of human T cells and chemical hapten exposure. TCRdb fed the RACE reads into MiXCR, producing one record per CDR3 protein. The table lists around 150,000 distinct CDR3 sequences, roughly 15% of them singletons. Specimen: whole blood, collected in connection with sensitization to the hapten diphenylcyclopropenone (DPC). The receptors originated from a woman younger than 45 with alopecia areata. Some clones in this sample may be carry-over from other donors' samples. Each CDR3 is given with its conserved first and last residue. A D gene is named only where the DNA matches it firmly. A clone size is listed for some rows: how often the clone was seen (once, few, many), or a class if it is expanded.

V gene	clone size	D gene	J gene	CDR3 length	CDR3 protein	CDR3 DNA
TRBV19	NA	NA	TRBJ1-2	14	CASTTGGANYGYTF	TGTGCCAGTACCACCGGCGGAGCTAACTATGGCTACACCTTC
TRBV12-3/TRBV12-4	many	NA	TRBJ1-5	16	CASSPTRDIGNQPQHF	TGTGCCAGCAGTCCCACCCGGGACATAGGCAATCAGCCCCAGCATTTT
TRBV5-5	NA	NA	TRBJ1-2	14	CASSLMGAGYGYTF	TGTGCCAGCAGCTTGATGGGGGCCGGCTATGGCTACACCTTC
TRBV18	many	NA	TRBJ1-1	15	CASSSLEGRNTEAFF	TGTGCCAGCTCCTCTTTGGAGGGGCGGAACACTGAAGCTTTCTTT
TRBV7-2	few	NA	TRBJ2-7	13	CASSPPTTYEQYF	TGTGCCAGCAGCCCCCCGACTACCTACGAGCAGTACTTC
TRBV6-2/TRBV6-3	NA	TRBD1	TRBJ1-5	15	CASNSGTGFNQPQHF	TGTGCCAGCAATTCCGGGACAGGGTTCAATCAGCCCCAGCATTTT
TRBV5-4	NA	TRBD2	TRBJ2-1	15	CASGLILAGANEQFF	TGTGCCAGCGGCTTGATACTAGCGGGGGCCAATGAGCAGTTCTTC
TRBV27	few	NA	TRBJ2-2	14	CASSFGVNTGELFF	TGTGCCAGCAGTTTTGGGGTGAACACCGGGGAGCTGTTTTTT
TRBV28	NA	NA	TRBJ1-2	15	CASSVPGHSTYGYTF	TGTGCCAGCAGCGTCCCCGGACATTCAACCTATGGCTACACCTTC
TRBV3-1	few	NA	TRBJ2-7	16	CASSFQPGRSPSGQYF	TGTGCCAGCAGCTTCCAGCCAGGTCGATCTCCCTCTGGGCAGTACTTC
TRBV4-3	NA	NA	TRBJ1-5	15	CASSQDSQGNQPQHF	TGCGCCAGCAGCCAAGATTCGCAGGGGAATCAGCCCCAGCATTTT
TRBV23-1	NA	NA	TRBJ2-5	15	CASSQSRPGGKTQYF	TGCGCCAGCAGTCAATCGAGGCCTGGAGGGAAGACCCAGTACTTC
TRBV2	few	TRBD2	TRBJ2-2	15	CASSRLAGNTGELFF	TGTGCCAGCAGCCGACTAGCGGGAAACACCGGGGAGCTGTTTTTT
TRBV6-2/TRBV6-3	NA	TRBD2	TRBJ2-1	11	CASTGGGPVFF	TGTGCCAGCACCGGCGGGGGGCCTGTGTTCTTC
TRBV5-4	NA	NA	TRBJ2-5	13	CASSLLLEETQYF	TGTGCCAGCAGCTTGCTACTGGAAGAGACCCAGTACTTC
TRBV27	NA	TRBD1	TRBJ1-5	15	CASSSGTGGYQPQHF	TGTGCCAGCAGTTCAGGGACAGGGGGCTATCAGCCCCAGCATTTT
TRBV11-2	few	TRBD1	TRBJ2-7	15	CASSPGQGLTYEQYF	TGTGCCAGCAGCCCGGGACAGGGCCTAACCTACGAGCAGTACTTC
TRBV7-2	NA	NA	TRBJ2-1	16	CASSLLGPSSYNEQFF	TGTGCCAGCAGCTTACTGGGGCCGTCCTCCTACAATGAGCAGTTCTTC
TRBV20-1	few	TRBD2	TRBJ2-3	16	CSARDLTGGGTDTQYF	TGCAGTGCTAGAGATCTGACGGGAGGGGGCACAGATACGCAGTATTTT
TRBV7-2	NA	TRBD1	TRBJ1-4	15	CASSARQGAHEKLFF	TGTGCCAGCAGCGCGCGACAGGGGGCACATGAAAAACTGTTTTTT
TRBV20-1	NA	TRBD2	TRBJ2-2	15	CSAAAGGENTGELFF	TGCAGTGCGGCAGCGGGAGGGGAGAACACCGGGGAGCTGTTTTTT
TRBV25-1	NA	TRBD1	TRBJ1-6	13	CASSTTGYSPLHF	TGTGCCAGCAGTACGACAGGGTATTCACCCCTCCACTTT
TRBV18	many	NA	TRBJ1-6	14	CASSPPSYNSPLHF	TGTGCCAGCTCACCACCTTCCTATAATTCACCCCTCCACTTT
TRBV4-3	few	NA	TRBJ2-3	16	CASSQFRGALADTQYF	TGCGCCAGCAGCCAATTCCGGGGGGCCTTAGCAGATACGCAGTATTTT
TRBV20-1	NA	TRBD1	TRBJ1-5	14	CSARDRVGNQPQHF	TGCAGTGCTAGGGACAGGGTGGGCAATCAGCCCCAGCATTTT
TRBV29-1	few	NA	TRBJ1-2	9	CSVEGGYTF	TGCAGCGTTGAAGGGGGCTACACCTTC
TRBV25-1	many	NA	TRBJ2-1	13	CASSEYLSGEQFF	TGTGCCAGCAGTGAATATCTCAGCGGGGAGCAGTTCTTC
TRBV2	NA	NA	TRBJ2-7	13	CASGLESRYEQYF	TGTGCCAGCGGCTTAGAGAGCAGGTACGAGCAGTACTTC
TRBV20-1	NA	TRBD1	TRBJ2-7	15	CSARGGQGRAGEQYF	TGCAGTGCTAGAGGGGGACAGGGGAGGGCAGGCGAGCAGTACTTC
TRBV29-1	many	NA	TRBJ2-4	13	CSVEGGVKNIQYF	TGCAGCGTTGAAGGGGGAGTCAAAAACATTCAGTACTTC
TRBV12-3/TRBV12-4	NA	NA	TRBJ1-2	13	CASSLLTNYGYTF	TGTGCCAGCAGCCTGCTCACTAACTATGGCTACACCTTC
TRBV9	NA	NA	TRBJ2-5	14	CASSVGAIGETQYF	TGTGCCAGCAGCGTAGGGGCTATCGGGGAGACCCAGTACTTC
TRBV28	few	NA	TRBJ2-5	15	CASSLGSGSTETQYF	TGTGCCAGCAGTTTGGGATCCGGGAGTACGGAGACCCAGTACTTC
TRBV11-3	NA	NA	TRBJ2-6	18	CASSSYEWGSAGANVLTF	TGTGCCAGCAGCTCCTATGAATGGGGGAGTGCTGGGGCCAACGTCCTGACTTTC
TRBV29-1	few	NA	TRBJ2-3	14	CSVSGSNPQGTQYF	TGCAGCGTTTCGGGCAGTAACCCACAGGGTACGCAGTATTTT
TRBV6-2/TRBV6-3	NA	TRBD2	TRBJ2-1	16	CASSSWREVVYNEQFF	TGTGCCAGCAGTTCGTGGCGGGAGGTGGTCTACAATGAGCAGTTCTTC
TRBV11-3	many	NA	TRBJ1-1	13	CASSFRLNTEAFF	TGTGCCAGCAGCTTCCGGTTAAACACTGAAGCTTTCTTT
TRBV5-1	NA	TRBD1	TRBJ2-5	13	CASSTGERETQYF	TGCGCCAGCAGCACAGGGGAAAGAGAGACCCAGTACTTC
TRBV5-4	few	NA	TRBJ2-3	15	CASSLEAGSTDTQYF	TGTGCCAGCAGCTTGGAGGCGGGGAGCACAGATACGCAGTATTTT
TRBV6-2/TRBV6-3	NA	NA	TRBJ2-3	16	CASSYPWNVVTDTQYF	TGTGCCAGCAGTTACCCGTGGAACGTCGTGACAGATACGCAGTATTTT
TRBV27	NA	NA	TRBJ2-7	15	CASSLRGGEAYEQYF	TGTGCCAGCAGTCTCAGGGGCGGGGAGGCCTACGAGCAGTACTTC
TRBV28	few	NA	TRBJ1-2	14	CASSPHMGADGYTF	TGTGCCAGCAGTCCCCACATGGGGGCAGATGGCTACACCTTC
TRBV28	NA	TRBD1	TRBJ1-4	14	CASSLTGIREKLFF	TGTGCCAGCAGTCTGACAGGGATACGGGAAAAACTGTTTTTT
TRBV7-8	NA	NA	TRBJ2-1	16	CASSLANSFSSNEQFF	TGTGCCAGCAGCTTAGCGAATAGCTTTAGTTCTAATGAGCAGTTCTTC